These 5 T cell receptor beta chains originate from one sample sequenced in a study of T cell clonality in common variable immunodeficiency (dated by TCRdb to the mid-2010s). Library generation was performed with the immunoSEQ multiplex PCR assay. What TCRdb holds here is the immuneACCESS table cut down to in-frame rearrangements. Part of the clones is not present; checked against another copy, under half of the missing clones reflect an unresolved V gene, and the others are unexplained. This sample has about 35,000 clones in the table, none counted a single time. The ten largest clones capture under 4.5% of the sample. Sequencing was performed on peripheral blood mononuclear cells. These receptors originate from a person aged 18-70 years in good health.

This clone was counted ten times or more. With the read ending 3 residues before the CDR3 end, the germline J gene is used to fill in that end. The V gene is TRBV6-1, the J gene TRBJ2-3; 8 bases align to TRBD1. The CDR3 has 15 amino acids. In germline, CDR1 is MNHNS, CDR2 SASEGT. The CDR3 DNA, read in part, is TGTGCCAGCAGTGGTTCAGGGGGCCGAGGGGAGACG. Amino acids: CASSGSGGRGET. The full-length CDR3 reads as CASSGSGGRGETQYF.

This clone was recorded many times. With the read ending 3 residues before the CDR3 end, the germline J gene is used to fill in that end. The chain uses TRBV20-1 and TRBJ2-3; 12 positions agree with TRBD2. The CDR3 has 14 amino acids. Germline CDR1 DFQATT, CDR2 SNEGSKA (reference sequence). CDR3 DNA, as far as it was read: TGCAGTGCCCGGACTAGCGGGGAACAAGAGACG. Translation gives CSARTSGEQET. In full, the CDR3 reads CSARTSGEQETQYF.

Turning to this clone: Read sequence stops 3 residues before the CDR3 end, and the germline J gene provides the missing end. The chain couples TRBV18 to TRBJ1-2; D gene ambiguous. From germline, CDR1 is KGHSH and CDR2 LQKENI. The CDR3 totals 14 residues. CDR3 DNA (partial): TGTGCCAGCTCACCACTATTTACAGACAATGAC. As protein: CASSPLFTDND. The whole CDR3 is CASSPLFTDNDYTF.

This clone was seen at least ten times. The CDR3 goes on 3 residues after the read ends, and that part is filled in from the germline J gene. The chain has TRBV19 and TRBJ1-2, with TRBD1 as a possible D gene (5 bases). CDR1 is LNHDA and CDR2 is SQIVND in the germline V gene (reference sequence). The CDR3 sequence is 13 residues long. V lost 1 base to trimming and J lost 4 bases, with 7 bases between them. The covered CDR3 bases are TGTGCCAGTAGTATAGGGGGCGGCTATGGC. Its protein is CASSIGGGYG. The full CDR3 protein reads CASSIGGGYGYTF.

As to this clone: The read gets to within 3 residues of the CDR3 end, and the germline J gene fills in the rest. This chain joins TRBV20-1 and TRBJ1-6; 7 bases agree with TRBD1. The ends lost 2 bases at V and 9 bases at J; junction bases unmatched: 7. This CDR3 region has 14 residues. From germline, CDR1 is DFQATT and CDR2 SNEGSKA (reference sequence). The part of the CDR3 DNA that was read is TGCAGTGCTAGAAGGGGGCAGGAGTCTTCACCC. As protein: CSARRGQESSP. The entire CDR3 is CSARRGQESSPLHF.